This TCR beta chain derives from a study of CD8 T cells in ankylosing spondylitis. One entry per CDR3 protein results from TCRdb running MiXCR on the 5' RACE reads. The table shows roughly 38,000 distinct CDR3 sequences, with 3% to 3.5% occurring only once. The junction had 10 bases not matched to a gene; V was cut back by 0 bases and J by 7 bases. The CDR3 is 17 amino acids. Per the germline V gene, CDR1 is SGDLS and CDR2 is YYNGEE. This clonotype occurred a few times. Its antigen is not identified. Points from the study as a whole: Certain motif variants had earlier appeared in reactive arthritis synovial fluid and blood.

This clonotype originated in a male donor with ankylosing spondylitis or in good health (not recorded which). The source material was blood, either unsorted or a sorted T cell fraction (not recorded which). The chain has TRBV9 and TRBJ2-1, with TRBD2 matching over 10 bases. As DNA, the CDR3 is TGTGCCAGCAGCGTAGATCCCACTAGCGGGGTGATGAATGAGCAGTTCTTC. Its protein is CASSVDPTSGVMNEQFF.